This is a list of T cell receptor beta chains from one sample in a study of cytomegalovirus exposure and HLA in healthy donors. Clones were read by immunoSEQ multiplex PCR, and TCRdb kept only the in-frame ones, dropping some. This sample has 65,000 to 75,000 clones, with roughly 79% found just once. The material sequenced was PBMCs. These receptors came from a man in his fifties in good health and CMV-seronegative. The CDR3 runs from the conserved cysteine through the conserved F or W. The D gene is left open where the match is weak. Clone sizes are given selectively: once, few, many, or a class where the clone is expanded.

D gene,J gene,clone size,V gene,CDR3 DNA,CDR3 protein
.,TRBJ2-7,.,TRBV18,TGTGCCAGCTCACCCGGCCAGGACGAGCAGTACTTC,CASSPGQDEQYF
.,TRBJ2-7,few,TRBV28,TGTGCCAGCAGTTTTACAGGGTTAAGTAAAGAGCAGTACTTC,CASSFTGLSKEQYF
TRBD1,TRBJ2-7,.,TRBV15,TGTGCCACCAGCAGAGATCAGTTCGGGACAGGAAACTACGAGCAGTACTTC,CATSRDQFGTGNYEQYF
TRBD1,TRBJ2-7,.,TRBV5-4,TGTGCCAGCAGCATAGGACAGGGTTTGGGCGAGCAGTACTTC,CASSIGQGLGEQYF
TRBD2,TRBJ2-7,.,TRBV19,TGTGCCAGTAGTGCCGGTTTTGTCGGACTAGCGGGAGCTTGGGAGCAGTACTTC,CASSAGFVGLAGAWEQYF
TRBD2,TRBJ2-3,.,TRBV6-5,TGTGCCAGCAGTAGGGGACTAGCGAGCACAGATACGCAGTATTTT,CASSRGLASTDTQYF
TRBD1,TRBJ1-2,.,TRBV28,TGTGCCAGCAGTTTGTGGACAGGGGGAGTAGGTTATGGCTACACCTTC,CASSLWTGGVGYGYTF
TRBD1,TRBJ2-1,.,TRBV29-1,TGCAGCGTACGGACCTCCCGGACAGGGGGAGGGCCTGGGCAGTTCTTC,CSVRTSRTGGGPGQFF
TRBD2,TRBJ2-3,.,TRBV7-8,TGTGCCAGCAGCTTAGCGGGAACTAGCGGGACATCTCTAAATACGCAGTATTTT,CASSLAGTSGTSLNTQYF
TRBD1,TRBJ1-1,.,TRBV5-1,TGCGCCAGCAGCCTAGACAGGGGGAACACTGAAGCTTTCTTT,CASSLDRGNTEAFF
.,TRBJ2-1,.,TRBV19,TGTGCCAGTAGTAGGTACATCTACAATGAGCAGTTCTTC,CASSRYIYNEQFF
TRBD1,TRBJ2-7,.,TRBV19,TGTGCCAGTAGTAGGGGACAGGGGCGGTACGAGCAGTACTTC,CASSRGQGRYEQYF
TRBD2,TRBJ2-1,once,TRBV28,TGTGCCAGCAGGATGACCGGGACTAGGGGTGAGCAGTTCTTC,CASRMTGTRGEQFF
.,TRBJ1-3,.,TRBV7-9,TGTGCCAGCAGCCCCGCTAGAAGTAGCTCTGGAAACACCATATATTTT,CASSPARSSSGNTIYF
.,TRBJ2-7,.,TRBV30,TGTGCCTGGCGGGACACTTCCTACGAGCAGTACTTC,CAWRDTSYEQYF
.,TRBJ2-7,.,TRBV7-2,TGTGCCAGCAGTATCACAGGGGGGGGTTCCTACGAGCAGTACTTC,CASSITGGGSYEQYF
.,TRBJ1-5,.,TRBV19,TGTGCCAGTCAATCCAGCTGGGGGCTAAATCAGCCCCAGCATTTT,CASQSSWGLNQPQHF
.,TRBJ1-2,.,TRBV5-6,TGTGCCAGCAGCTTGGGCGTTCTAGCTAACTATGGCTACACCTTC,CASSLGVLANYGYTF
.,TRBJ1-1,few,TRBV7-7,TGTGCTAGCAGCAATTTGCGGTGGATGAACACTGAAGCTTTCTTT,CASSNLRWMNTEAFF
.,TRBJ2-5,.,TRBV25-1,TGTGCCAGCAGTGATAACCTGGGGGCGCGAGGTGAGACCCAGTACTTC,CASSDNLGARGETQYF
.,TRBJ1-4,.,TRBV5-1,TGCGCCAGCAGCTTCAGGGCTGGGGAAAAACTGTTTTTT,CASSFRAGEKLFF
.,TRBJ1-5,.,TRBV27,TGTGCCAGCAGTCCCGGACAGAGAGTTCAGCCCCAGCATTTT,CASSPGQRVQPQHF
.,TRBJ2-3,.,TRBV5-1,TGCGCCAGCAGCTTTCCAGGGACTAGCACAGATACGCAGTATTTT,CASSFPGTSTDTQYF
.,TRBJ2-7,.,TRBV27,TGTGCCAGCAGTTTTCTCCGGGACAACTACGAGCAGTACTTC,CASSFLRDNYEQYF
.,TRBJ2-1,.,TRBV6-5,TGTGCCAGCAGTGCTTGGACAAGCCCCTACAATGAGCAGTTCTTC,CASSAWTSPYNEQFF
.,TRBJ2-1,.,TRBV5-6,TGTGCCAGCACCTACCCCTGGGAGGCTGAGCAGTTCTTC,CASTYPWEAEQFF
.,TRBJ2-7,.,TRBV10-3,TGTGCCATACGGGATTCCTCCTACGAGCAGTACTTC,CAIRDSSYEQYF
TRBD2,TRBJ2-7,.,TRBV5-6,TGTGCCAGCAGCTCCATAGCGGGAGGGCCGCTCGGGATCAACGAGCAGTACTTC,CASSSIAGGPLGINEQYF
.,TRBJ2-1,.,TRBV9,TGTGCCAGCAGCGTAGCTAGCTCGGGATCCAATGAGCAGTTCTTC,CASSVASSGSNEQFF
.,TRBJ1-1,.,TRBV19,TGTGCCAGTAGCTCCGGGGTTTTGAACACTGAAGCTTTCTTT,CASSSGVLNTEAFF
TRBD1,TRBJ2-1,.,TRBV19,TGTGCCAGTAGTATACCGGGACAGGGGACCCGTGAGCAGTTCTTC,CASSIPGQGTREQFF
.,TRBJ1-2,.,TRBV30,TGTGCCTGGAGTGTACTAGGGGGGGGTGGCTATGGCTACACCTTC,CAWSVLGGGGYGYTF
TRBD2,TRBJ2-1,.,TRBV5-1,TGCGCCAGCAGAAATAGCGGGGGCCACAATGAGCAGTTCTTC,CASRNSGGHNEQFF
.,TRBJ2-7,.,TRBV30,TGTGCCTGGAGTTCCGACAGGAGACCCTCCTACGAGCAGTACTTC,CAWSSDRRPSYEQYF
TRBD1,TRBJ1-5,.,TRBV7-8,TGTGCCAGCAGCCAGGACAGGGGGAGACAGCCCCAGCATTTT,CASSQDRGRQPQHF
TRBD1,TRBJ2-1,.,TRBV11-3,TGTGCCAGCAGCCCCGGACAGGGTAACAATGAGCAGTTCTTC,CASSPGQGNNEQFF
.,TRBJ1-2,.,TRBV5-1,TGCGCCAGCAGCTCACAGGGTTGGGATGGCTACACCTTC,CASSSQGWDGYTF
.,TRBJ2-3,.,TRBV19,TGTGCCAGTAGTAACACACAGGGCCCACGCACAGATACGCAGTATTTT,CASSNTQGPRTDTQYF
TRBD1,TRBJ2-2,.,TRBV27,TGTGCCAGCAGGGGACAGGCAACCACCGGGGAGCTGTTTTTT,CASRGQATTGELFF
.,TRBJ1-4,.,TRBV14,TGTGCCAGCAGCCAAGATAGGGGCAGGGCTGAAAAACTGTTTTTT,CASSQDRGRAEKLFF
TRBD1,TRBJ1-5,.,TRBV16,TGTGCCAGCAGCCAATCCGGCAGGGGGAATCAGCCCCAGCATTTT,CASSQSGRGNQPQHF
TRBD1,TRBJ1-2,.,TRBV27,TGTGCCAGCAGTTTAGAGGGACAGGGGAAAGCTGGCTACACCTTC,CASSLEGQGKAGYTF